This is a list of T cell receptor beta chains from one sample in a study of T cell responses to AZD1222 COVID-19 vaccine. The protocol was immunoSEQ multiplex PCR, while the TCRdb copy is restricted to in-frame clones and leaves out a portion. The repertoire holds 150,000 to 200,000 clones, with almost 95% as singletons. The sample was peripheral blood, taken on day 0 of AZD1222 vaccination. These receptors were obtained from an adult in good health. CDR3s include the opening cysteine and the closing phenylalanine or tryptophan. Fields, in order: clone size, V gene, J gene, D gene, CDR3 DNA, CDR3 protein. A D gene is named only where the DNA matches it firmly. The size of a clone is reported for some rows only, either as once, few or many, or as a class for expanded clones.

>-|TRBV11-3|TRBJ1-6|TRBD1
TGTGCCAGCAGCTTAACAGGGGTTTCACCCCTCCACTTT
CASSLTGVSPLHF
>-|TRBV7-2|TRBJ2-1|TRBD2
TGTGCCAGCAGCCCCGGGACTAGCGGGAACAATGAGCAGTTCTTC
CASSPGTSGNNEQFF
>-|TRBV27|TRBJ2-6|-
TGTGCCAGCAGGTTATCTGGGGCCAACGTCCTGACTTTC
CASRLSGANVLTF
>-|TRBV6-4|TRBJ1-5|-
TGTGCCAGCAGGAGAGGCCCCAATCAGCCCCAGCATTTT
CASRRGPNQPQHF
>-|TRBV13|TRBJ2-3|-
TGTGCCAGCAGCCCAATAGCGGTCAAGACGGGTACGCAGTATTTT
CASSPIAVKTGTQYF
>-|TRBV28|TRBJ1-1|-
TGTGCCAGCAGTCCCCCCGCAGGGATGTCGAACACTGAAGCTTTCTTT
CASSPPAGMSNTEAFF
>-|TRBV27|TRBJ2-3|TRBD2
TGTGCCAGCAGTCTAGAAGGGACTAGCGGGTGGTATACGCAGTATTTT
CASSLEGTSGWYTQYF
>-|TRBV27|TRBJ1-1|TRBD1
TGTGCCAGCCGCCGGGACAGGGGCGCCCCGGGCACTGAAGCTTTCTTT
CASRRDRGAPGTEAFF
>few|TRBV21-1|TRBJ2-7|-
TGTGCCAGCAAGGTGGGGCGGGAGGGCTCCTACGAGCAGTACTTC
CASKVGREGSYEQYF
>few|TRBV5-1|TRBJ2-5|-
TGCGCCAGCAGGCGTACAGGGCCGGAGACCCAGTACTTC
CASRRTGPETQYF
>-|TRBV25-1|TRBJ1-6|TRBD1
TGTGCCAGCAGGGACTGGACAGGGACAAATTCACCCCTCCACTTT
CASRDWTGTNSPLHF
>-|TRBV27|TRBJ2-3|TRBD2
TGTGCCAGCAGTTTCTCGGGACTAGCGGGAGACACAGATACGCAGTATTTT
CASSFSGLAGDTDTQYF
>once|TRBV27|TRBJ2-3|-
TGTGCCAGCAGTTTAGAGGCGGGGGCAGGGACAGATACGCAGTATTTT
CASSLEAGAGTDTQYF
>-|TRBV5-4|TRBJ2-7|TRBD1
TGTGCCAGCAGCTTGGACAGGGGCGAGCAGTACTTC
CASSLDRGEQYF
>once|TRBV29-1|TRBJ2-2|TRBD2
TGCAGCGGTCGACTAGCGGGCACCGGGGAGCTGTTTTTT
CSGRLAGTGELFF
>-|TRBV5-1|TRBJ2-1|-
TGCGCCAGCAGCTCGGGCCGGACGGGGGCCTCCTACAATGAGCAGTTCTTC
CASSSGRTGASYNEQFF
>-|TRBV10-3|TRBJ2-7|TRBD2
TGTGCCTCCCAGGTAGCGGGTTACGAGCAGTACTTC
CASQVAGYEQYF
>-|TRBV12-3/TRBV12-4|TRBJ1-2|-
TGTGCCAGCAGCCAGTTCCCCGTGGCTGGCTACACCTTC
CASSQFPVAGYTF
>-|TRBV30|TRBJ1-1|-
TGTGCCTGGAGTGTAGGAGGCGCAGGGTCCACTGAAGCTTTCTTT
CAWSVGGAGSTEAFF
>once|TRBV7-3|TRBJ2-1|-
TGTGCCAGCAGCCCCGGGGTTTACAATGAGCAGTTCTTC
CASSPGVYNEQFF
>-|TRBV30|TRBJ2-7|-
TGTGCCTGGAGCGCCCTCCTCGGGACTTACGAGCAGTACTTC
CAWSALLGTYEQYF
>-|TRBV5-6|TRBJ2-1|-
TGTGCCAGCAGCCGGCTTCAAGACCTATTTGTTCGGTTCTTC
CASSRLQDLFVRFF
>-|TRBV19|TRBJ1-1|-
TGTGCCAGTAGTATTCAGAACACTGAAGCTTTCTTT
CASSIQNTEAFF
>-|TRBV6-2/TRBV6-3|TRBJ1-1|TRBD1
TGTGCCAGCAGTTACGGGACAGGTCCTATGGACACTGAAGCTTTCTTT
CASSYGTGPMDTEAFF
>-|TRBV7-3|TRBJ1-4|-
TGTGCCAGCAGCTTAAGGGGTGGGACGACTAATGAAAAACTGTTTTTT
CASSLRGGTTNEKLFF
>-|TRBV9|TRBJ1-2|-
TGTGCCAGCAGCGCAGGGACGAGAGGGGAACAGGACTATGGCTACACCTTC
CASSAGTRGEQDYGYTF